The entry that follows covers one T cell receptor beta chain sequence. No antigen is known for it. The sample originates from a study of T cell responses to AZD1222 COVID-19 vaccine. General observations from the study: Spike-specific TCR breadth and depth both grew after two AZD1222 doses.

V dropped 4 bases and J dropped 5 bases, with 12 bases sitting between them. CDR1 and CDR2 (germline): SQVTM, ANQGSEA. The CDR3 spans 12 residues. Clones were read by immunoSEQ multiplex PCR, and TCRdb kept only the in-frame ones, dropping some. The sample lists some 170,000 clones; 85% to 95% were seen once. The receptor's source is an adult in good health. Sample: peripheral blood, taken on day 0 of AZD1222 vaccination. The V and J genes are TRBV29-1 and TRBJ2-7, with D possibly being TRBD1 (5 bases). CDR3 residues: CSVGLTDNEQYF. CDR3 bases: TGCAGCGTTGGACTGACAGACAACGAGCAGTACTTC.